These 10 T cell receptor beta chains were sequenced from one sample in a study of Ad26.COV2.S vaccination and SARS-CoV-2 variants. As for treatment: about 20 received Ad26.COV2.S at low or high dose, single or two shots; a few received placebo; per-sample allocation not given. Sampling occurred on day 63 after the first vaccine or placebo injection. TCRdb's copy holds only in-frame clones and misses some; the assay was immunoSEQ multiplex PCR. The top ten clones hold 3.4% of a sample with hundreds of thousands of clones, roughly 87% of them seen once. The sequencing here drew on peripheral blood, taken in a trial of Ad26.COV2.S vaccine versus placebo. Every receptor here comes from a person between 18 and 65 years old who received the Ad26.COV2.S COVID-19 vaccine or a placebo.

The chain combines TRBV18 with TRBJ2-2, with 8 bases matching TRBD2. This CDR3 spans 15 amino acids. Germline loops: CDR1 KGHSH, CDR2 LQKENI. Germline trimming cut 4 bases from V and 3 bases from J; bases unmatched to any gene: 4. The CDR3 loop reads CASSLGTRDTGELFF. In nucleotides, the CDR3 is TGTGCCAGCTCACTCGGGACTAGGGACACCGGGGAGCTGTTTTTT.

V gene TRBV5-1 combines with J gene TRBJ2-6; a weak D match, TRBD1 (6 bases). The V gene's germline CDR1 is SGHRS and CDR2 YFSETQ. V lost 3 bases to trimming and J lost 4 bases, with 14 bases between them. The CDR3 has 16 amino acids. The CDR3 nucleotides are TGCGCCAGCAGCTCTAGTGCAGGGGTCGGGGCCAACGTCCTGACTTTC. It translates to CASSSSAGVGANVLTF. Using reference TRBV5-1 and TRBJ2-6 for the parts outside the CDR3, the full variable domain is KAGVTQTPRYLIKTRGQQVTLSCSPISGHRSVSWYQQTPGQGLQFLFEYFSETQRNKGNFPGRFSGRQFSNSRSEMNVSTLELGDSALYLCASSSSAGVGANVLTFGAGSRLTVL.

This clone was seen once. The rearrangement links TRBV28 to TRBJ2-7; the D call may be TRBD1 or TRBD2 (6 bases each). CDR3 size: 14 residues. V dropped 1 base and J dropped 3 bases, with 10 bases sitting between them. Germline V gives CDR1 MDHEN, CDR2 SYDVKM. The CDR3 DNA sequence: TGTGCCAGCAGTTTATCCGGGGGCCACTACGAGCAGTACTTC. Translating it yields CASSLSGGHYEQYF. Full variable domain (missing parts from reference TRBV28 and TRBJ2-7): DVKVTQSSRYLVKRTGEKVFLECVQDMDHENMFWYRQDPGLGLRLIYFSYDVKMKEKGDIPEGYSVSREKKERFSLILESASTNQTSMYLCASSLSGGHYEQYFGPGTRLTVT.

The chain carries TRBV27 and TRBJ2-3, with 9 bases lining up with TRBD1. The length of the CDR3 is 16 residues. V lost 7 bases, J lost 4 bases, and 12 bases stayed unmatched. The germline V gene encodes CDR1 MNHEY and CDR2 SMNVEV (reference sequence). CDR3 nucleotides: TGTGCCAGCACCGATCGAAGTGGGACAGGGTCAGATACGCAGTATTTT. This codes for CASTDRSGTGSDTQYF.

This clone was seen only a few times. At the DNA level, this CDR3 is encoded by other sequences in the same sample as well. The genes are TRBV5-1 and TRBJ2-6, with TRBD1 identical over 10 bases. CDR1 and CDR2 (germline): SGHRS, YFSETQ. This CDR3 region has 16 residues. The V segment lost 3 bases and the J segment 3 bases; nucleotides outside the gene matches: 3. The CDR3 DNA follows: TGCGCCAGCAGCTGGACAGGGGGGGGTGGGGCCAACGTCCTGACTTTC. It specifies CASSWTGGGGANVLTF.

This chain joins TRBV6-5 and TRBJ2-2, with D possibly being TRBD1 or TRBD2 (5 bases each). Trimming removed 4 bases from V and 4 bases from J, with 16 bases in between. The CDR3 spans 16 residues. The V gene's germline CDR1 is MNHEY and CDR2 SVGAGI. CDR3 in amino acids: CASSSTGPAGTGELFF. For the CDR3, the DNA is TGTGCCAGCAGTTCTACAGGTCCCGCGGGCACCGGGGAGCTGTTTTTT.

Only a few counts were recorded for this clone. The J gene is TRBJ1-2, the V gene TRBV12-3 or TRBV12-4; 8 positions agree with TRBD1. The CDR3 consists of 13 residues. The V and J ends lost 6 bases and 13 bases, in that order; junction bases with no gene match: 13. The CDR3 here is CASSPPGQGLFTF. As DNA, the CDR3 is TGTGCCAGCAGCCCCCCCGGACAGGGACTGTTCACCTTC.

Note on this clone: The same CDR3 also results from other DNA sequences found in this sample. The chain carries TRBV12-3 or TRBV12-4 and TRBJ1-2; D unclear. This CDR3 spans 12 amino acids. V lost 1 base and J 5 bases, leaving 5 bases between the germline ends. The CDR3 region is CASSLGQYGYTF. The DNA for the CDR3 is TGTGCCAGCAGTTTAGGGCAATATGGCTACACCTTC.

The chain employs TRBV6-5 and TRBJ2-2, with a weak D call TRBD2 (5 bases). V gave up 7 bases and J gave up 4 bases, with 13 bases separating them. The CDR3 runs to 14 residues. Germline CDR1 is MNHEY and CDR2 is SVGAGI. The CDR3 sequence is CASTPGAGTGELFF. The CDR3 DNA is TGTGCCAGCACCCCAGGCGCGGGCACCGGGGAGCTGTTTTTT.

J is TRBJ1-3 and V is TRBV4-2; D remains unclear. The CDR3 totals 14 residues. Germline CDR1 LGHNA, CDR2 YNFKEQ. V was shortened by 0 bases and J by 3 bases, with 6 bases between the two germline ends. The CDR3 nucleotides are TGTGCCAGCAGCCAAGATGCAGTTGGAAACACCATATATTTT. Amino acids: CASSQDAVGNTIYF.